These 2 T cell receptor beta chains came from one sample sequenced in a study of T cells in Graves' hyperthyroidism and ophthalmopathy. Amplification of TCR beta CDR3 regions used RNA as the template. HTBI primers were the set used in a first-round RT-PCR of the TCR CDR3. Each CDR3 protein gets one entry after TCRdb re-called the multiplex PCR reads with MiXCR. The table includes a few hundred thousand distinct CDR3 sequences, 46% detected once. Material for sequencing was peripheral blood or thyroid tissue (not recorded which). The source is a woman under 30 with Graves' hyperthyroidism.

In the case of this clonotype: The CDR3 does not end in the conserved phenylalanine or tryptophan, so this is likely a read error. This chain joins TRBV4-1 and TRBJ2-7; unclear D gene. The CDR3 loop spans 15 amino acids. Germline loops: CDR1 MGHRA, CDR2 YSYEKL. The CDR3 sequence: CASNQDRVGTYEQYS. The CDR3 nucleotides are TGCGCCAGCAACCAAGATCGGGTGGGCACCTACGAGCAGTACTCC.

This clonotype was observed many times. The CDR3 region has the DNA TGTGCCACCAGTGAGACAGGACTAGCGGGGGACGAGCAGTACTTC. Amino acids: CATSETGLAGDEQYF. This sequence joins TRBV24-1 and TRBJ2-7, with 13 bases that match TRBD2. Trimming removed 4 bases from V and 5 bases from J; junction bases left unmatched: 4. This CDR3 contains 15 residues. CDR1 KGHDR and CDR2 SFDVKD come from the germline V gene.